This passage covers 29 T cell receptor beta chains from one sample sequenced in a study of graft-versus-host responses after intestinal transplantation. These receptors' antigens are unknown. The assay was immunoSEQ multiplex PCR, and TCRdb's table has in-frame clones only and misses some. The data show just under 85,000 clones, approximately 90% seen once. The material was unstimulated CD8+ T cells sorted from spleen or lymph node cells, obtained before transplant. These TCRs come from a human donor who was the organ donor for an intestinal transplant.

The chain joins TRBV19 to TRBJ2-2, with 14 bases matching TRBD2. From germline, CDR1 is LNHDA and CDR2 SQIVND (reference sequence). The V segment lost 5 bases and the J segment 0 bases; nucleotides outside the gene matches: 8. This CDR3 has 19 amino acids. The CDR3 protein is CASSGIWTSGGSNTGELFF. DNA for the CDR3: TGTGCCAGTAGTGGAATCTGGACTAGCGGGGGGTCGAACACCGGGGAGCTGTTTTTT.

CDR3 in DNA: TGTGCCAGCAGCGCAAGCCCAGGGGTCACTGAAGCTTTCTTT. It encodes CASSASPGVTEAFF. V usage is TRBV13 and J usage is TRBJ1-1; TRBD1 is a possible D gene (6 bases). Trimming removed 5 bases from V and 4 bases from J, with 14 bases in between. Germline V gene lookup returns CDR1 PRHDT and CDR2 FYEKMQ (reference sequence). The CDR3 has 14 amino acids.

The V and J genes are TRBV14 and TRBJ2-7, with D perhaps matching TRBD2 (6 bases). The CDR3 spans 16 residues. V gave up 6 bases and J gave up 4 bases, with 22 bases separating them. Germline loops: CDR1 SGHDN, CDR2 FVKESK. CDR3 nucleotide sequence: TGTGCCAGCAGTCGGGGGTACACCGGCGGAGAGTACGAGCAGTACTTC. Translating it yields CASSRGYTGGEYEQYF.

The rearrangement joins TRBV27 to TRBJ1-1; the D is unclear. The V end was cut by 6 bases, the J end by 1 base, with 9 bases between. The CDR3 has 13 residues. CDR1 MNHEY and CDR2 SMNVEV come from the germline V gene (reference sequence). The CDR3 DNA reads TGTGCCAGCAGGGTTCAACAGAACACTGAAGCTTTCTTT. Translation gives CASRVQQNTEAFF.

The genes are TRBV27 and TRBJ2-2; D unresolved. Trimming cost V 10 bases and J 1 base, with 13 bases left between them. This CDR3 region has 14 residues. The germline CDR1 and CDR2 sequences are MNHEY and SMNVEV (reference sequence). CDR3 protein: CATSGRLNTGELFF. The CDR3 DNA reads as TGTGCCACCTCCGGTCGGTTGAACACCGGGGAGCTGTTTTTT.

CDR3 in DNA: TGTGCCAGCTACCCCGAGGTGTATGACGGGGAGCTGTTTTTT. Translation gives CASYPEVYDGELFF. V gene TRBV6-1 combines with J gene TRBJ2-2; no firm D call. The ends were cut back, 8 bases at V and 7 bases at J, with 17 bases in the middle. The CDR3 totals 14 residues. The germline CDR1 and CDR2 sequences are MNHNS and SASEGT.

The rearrangement joins TRBV9 to TRBJ1-2; perhaps TRBD1 as D (5 bases). CDR3 length: 13 amino acids. CDR1 is SGDLS and CDR2 is YYNGEE in the germline V gene. Between the trimmed V and J ends, which lost 3 bases and 4 bases, there was a span of 10 bases. The CDR3 nucleotides read TGTGCCAGCAGCGGGGGCCCCGCCTATGGCTACACCTTC. Translation gives CASSGGPAYGYTF.

The chain uses TRBV5-5 and TRBJ2-7; maybe TRBD2 (6 bases). Between the trimmed V and J ends, which lost 5 bases and 2 bases, there was a span of 14 bases. Germline CDR1 is SGHKS and CDR2 is YYEKEE (reference sequence). The CDR3 length is 14 residues. The CDR3 nucleotides read TGTGCCAGCAGTCGACCGGGACTGACCTACGAGCAGTACTTC. The encoded protein is CASSRPGLTYEQYF.

This chain joins TRBV5-5 and TRBJ1-1; maybe TRBD1 (6 bases). CDR1 SGHKS and CDR2 YYEKEE come from the germline V gene (reference sequence). The CDR3 loop spans 14 amino acids. V was pared by 2 bases and J by 4 bases, with 12 bases between. CDR3 nucleotides: TGTGCCAGCAGCTTCCCAGGGGATAGCACTGAAGCTTTCTTT. Protein: CASSFPGDSTEAFF.

This clone was seen once. This sequence joins TRBV5-6 and TRBJ2-5; a possible D gene is TRBD1 (5 bases). This CDR3 contains 12 residues. Trimming pared 4 bases from V and 11 bases from J, leaving 15 bases between. CDR1 and CDR2 from the germline V gene are SGHDT and YYEEEE. CDR3 nucleotide sequence: TGTGCCAGCAGCGGTGACAGTGGAGAGCAGTACTTC. It encodes CASSGDSGEQYF. Combining the CDR3 with reference TRBV5-6 and TRBJ2-5 gives the whole variable domain DAGVTQSPTHLIKTRGQQVTLRCSPKSGHDTVSWYQQALGQGPQFIFQYYEEEERQRGNFPDRFSGHQFPNYSSELNVNALLLGDSALYLCASSGDSGEQYFGPGTRLLVL.

CDR3 DNA sequence: TGTGCCAGCAGCAAGTCCAGGGTAGGAGTTGGAAACACCATATATTTT. Encoded protein: CASSKSRVGVGNTIYF. The chain is built from TRBV7-8 and TRBJ1-3; TRBD1 might be the D (5 bases). The V and J ends lost 5 bases and 3 bases respectively, with 17 bases between them. The CDR3 consists of 16 residues. Per the germline V gene, CDR1 is SGHVS and CDR2 is FQNEAQ. The entire variable domain, with the rest obtained from reference TRBV7-8 and TRBJ1-3, is as follows: GAGVSQSPRYKVAKRGQDVALRCDPISGHVSLFWYQQALGQGPEFLTYFQNEAQLDKSGLPSDRFFAERPEGSVSTLKIQRTQQEDSAVYLCASSKSRVGVGNTIYFGEGSWLTVV.

The chain links TRBV5-5 to TRBJ2-1; D may match TRBD1 or TRBD2 (6 bases each). From germline, CDR1 is SGHKS and CDR2 YYEKEE (reference sequence). The CDR3 sequence is 15 residues long. V dropped 1 base and J dropped 4 bases, with 12 bases sitting between them. The CDR3 sequence is CASSLKGGMYNEQFF. In nucleotides, the CDR3 is TGTGCCAGCAGCTTGAAAGGGGGGATGTACAATGAGCAGTTCTTC.

CDR3 protein: CASSQGGQGFGQPQHF. Here the CDR3 DNA reads TGTGCCAGCAGCCAGGGCGGACAGGGTTTTGGTCAGCCCCAGCATTTT. V is TRBV4-2 and J is TRBJ1-5, with 8 bases fitting TRBD1. V was pared by 3 bases and J by 6 bases, with 10 bases of the junction left unmatched. There are 16 residues in the CDR3. Germline V gene lookup returns CDR1 LGHNA and CDR2 YNFKEQ.

V gene TRBV7-9 combines with J gene TRBJ2-1; weak D call: TRBD2 (5 bases). The CDR3 is 16 residues long. CDR1 SEHNR and CDR2 FQNEAQ come from the germline V gene (reference sequence). With 5 bases removed from V and 0 bases from J, the gap between germline ends came to 14 bases. The CDR3: CASSPRELSSYNEQFF. For the CDR3, the DNA is TGTGCCAGCAGCCCCCGGGAACTCAGCTCCTACAATGAGCAGTTCTTC.

The chain joins TRBV5-1 to TRBJ2-7; 8 bases align to TRBD1. CDR1 is SGHRS, CDR2 YFSETQ, per germline. The CDR3 extends over 14 amino acids. J was trimmed by 2 bases and V by 4 bases; bases with no gene match: 5. CDR3 protein: CASSSGTGAYEQYF. CDR3 DNA: TGCGCCAGCAGCAGTGGGACAGGTGCCTACGAGCAGTACTTC.

This chain connects TRBV6-1 to TRBJ1-4; D is unclear. In germline, CDR1 is MNHNS, CDR2 SASEGT. CDR3 length equals 16 residues. Trimming shortened V by 2 bases and J by 4 bases, and 14 bases separated the two germline ends. CDR3 nucleotide sequence: TGTGCCAGCAGTGAAAAGTTTGACGGCCTTAATGAAAAACTGTTTTTT. Amino acid sequence: CASSEKFDGLNEKLFF.

The rearrangement links TRBV25-1 to TRBJ2-7; 10 bases fit TRBD1. The CDR3 runs 16 residues. The J segment lost 6 bases and the V segment lost 1 base, leaving 9 bases of the junction unmatched. Germline CDR1 is MGHDK and CDR2 is SYGVNS. CDR3 nucleotide sequence: TGTGCCAGCAGTGAATGGGGGACAGGGGTCCGTGGCGAGCAGTACTTC. As protein: CASSEWGTGVRGEQYF.

J is TRBJ2-2 and V is TRBV6-5, with D possibly being TRBD2 (5 bases). V lost 7 bases, J lost 6 bases, and 12 bases lay in between. The length of the CDR3 is 13 residues. Germline V gene lookup returns CDR1 MNHEY and CDR2 SVGAGI. CDR3 in DNA: TGTGCCAGCACTTCTAGCATCCCCGGGGAGCTGTTTTTT. Protein sequence: CASTSSIPGELFF.

The rearrangement uses TRBV4-1 and TRBJ1-3; 7 bases match TRBD1. Germline V gene sequence: CDR1 MGHRA, CDR2 YSYEKL. The CDR3 sequence is 17 residues long. V dropped 0 bases and J dropped 3; count of bases not matched to a gene: 8. The CDR3 nucleotides read TGCGCCAGCAGCCAAGATGAAGTGACAGGGCATGGAAACACCATATATTTT. Translation: CASSQDEVTGHGNTIYF.

The J gene is TRBJ1-2, the V gene TRBV19, with TRBD1 as a possible D gene (6 bases). The CDR3 runs to 15 residues. Germline CDR1 reads LNHDA; CDR2 reads SQIVND (reference sequence). Trimming left V 5 bases short and J 5 bases short, with 18 bases between. The CDR3 DNA follows: TGTGCCAGTAGTTCCAGCGGACAGATTATATATGGCTACACCTTC. It codes for CASSSSGQIIYGYTF.

This clone occurred once. V gene TRBV28 combines with J gene TRBJ1-5; D unresolved. The germline V gene has CDR1 MDHEN and CDR2 SYDVKM. The ends were cut back, 5 bases at V and 1 base at J, with 21 bases in the middle. This CDR3 is 18 amino acids long. The CDR3: CASSQRVYVADSNQPQHF. CDR3 DNA: TGTGCCAGCAGTCAGAGGGTTTATGTGGCCGACAGCAATCAGCCCCAGCATTTT.

The J gene is TRBJ1-5, the V gene TRBV4-1; D ambiguous. This CDR3 has 14 amino acids. Germline values: CDR1 MGHRA, CDR2 YSYEKL. The V end was cut by 6 bases, the J end by 0 bases, with 9 bases between. The CDR3 region has the DNA TGCGCCAGCAGTGACAAAAATAGCAATCAGCCCCAGCATTTT. Its protein product is CASSDKNSNQPQHF.

The gene calls are TRBV7-2 and TRBJ2-7; 9 positions agree with TRBD2. The J segment lost 3 bases and the V segment lost 7 bases, leaving 4 bases of the junction unmatched. Per germline, CDR1 SGHTA and CDR2 FQGNSA. This CDR3 contains 13 residues. DNA of the CDR3: TGTGCCAGCAAGTTAGCGGGAGTCTACGAGCAGTACTTC. Translation gives CASKLAGVYEQYF. The full variable domain, completed using reference TRBV7-2 and TRBJ2-7, is GAGVSQSPSNKVTEKGKDVELRCDPISGHTALYWYRQSLGQGLEFLIYFQGNSAPDKSGLPSDRFSAERTGGSVSTLTIQRTQQEDSAVYLCASKLAGVYEQYFGPGTRLTVT.

The chain uses TRBV5-6 and TRBJ2-7; 9 bases line up with TRBD2. The germline gives CDR1 SGHDT, CDR2 YYEEEE. This CDR3 is built from 15 residues. Germline trimming cut 4 bases from V and 2 bases from J; bases unmatched to any gene: 7. The CDR3 DNA sequence: TGTGCCAGCAGCCTATTAGCGGGAGACCCCTACGAGCAGTACTTC. It yields the protein CASSLLAGDPYEQYF.

The chain couples TRBV18 to TRBJ1-1, with no clear D. This CDR3 is 16 amino acids long. V was shortened by 3 bases and J by 1 base, with 15 bases between the two germline ends. Germline V gene lookup returns CDR1 KGHSH and CDR2 LQKENI. The CDR3 sequence: CASSPQGVPANTEAFF. The CDR3 DNA follows: TGTGCCAGCTCACCTCAAGGCGTTCCCGCGAACACTGAAGCTTTCTTT. The full variable domain, in which reference TRBV18 and TRBJ1-1 provide the parts outside the CDR3, is NAGVMQNPRHLVRRRGQEARLRCSPMKGHSHVYWYRQLPEEGLKFMVYLQKENIIDESGMPKERFSAEFPKEGPSILRIQQVVRGDSAAYFCASSPQGVPANTEAFFGQGTRLTVV.

The V and J genes are TRBV27 and TRBJ2-7, with no clear D. V dropped 4 bases and J dropped 1 base, with 8 bases sitting between them. Germline V gene sequence: CDR1 MNHEY, CDR2 SMNVEV (reference sequence). CDR3 length: 13 amino acids. DNA of the CDR3: TGTGCCAGCAGTTGGGCCGGATCCTACGAGCAGTACTTC. Translating it yields CASSWAGSYEQYF.

The V call is TRBV5-1, the J call TRBJ2-7; D call uncertain. Germline CDR1 is SGHRS and CDR2 is YFSETQ. The CDR3 sequence is 12 residues long. V lost 1 base, J lost 3 bases, and 5 bases lay in between. The CDR3 loop reads CASSLNNYEQYF. The CDR3 nucleotides read TGCGCCAGCAGCTTGAACAACTACGAGCAGTACTTC.

The rearrangement joins TRBV4-1 to TRBJ2-7; the D gene is possibly TRBD2 (5 bases). V lost 5 bases, J lost 0 bases, and 8 bases lay in between. The CDR3 length is 13 residues. Per the germline V gene, CDR1 is MGHRA and CDR2 is YSYEKL. The CDR3 DNA reads TGCGCCAGCAGCTCCCGGGACTCCTACGAGCAGTACTTC. It codes for CASSSRDSYEQYF.

The chain joins TRBV29-1 to TRBJ1-4, with TRBD1 as a possible D gene (6 bases). Trimming took off 6 bases at V and 7 bases at J, with 15 bases between the two ends. From germline, CDR1 is SQVTM and CDR2 ANQGSEA. The CDR3 runs 13 residues. The CDR3 nucleotides are TGCAGCGTCATACAGGGATGGTCTGAAAAACTGTTTTTT. Its translation: CSVIQGWSEKLFF.